Described below is a single TCR beta chain sequence and its context. Reprocessing the 5' RACE reads, TCRdb reports a single entry for every CDR3 protein and omits DNA. In all, the sample yields 150,000 or so distinct CDR3 sequences. Germline lookup yields CDR1 SGHTA and CDR2 FQGTGA. The CDR3 runs to 14 residues. The data are from a study of T cells expressing NK-cell markers. The receptor comes from a woman aged 45-65 years in good health. The chain has TRBV7-3 and TRBJ1-3. The sample was blood T cells: a sorted CD56 or NKG2C T cell subset, CD4+ or CD8+ T cells, or bulk PBMC T cells (not recorded which). CDR3 region: CASSSSDAGNTIYF. Complete variable domain (other parts from reference TRBV7-3 and TRBJ1-3): GAGVSQTPSNKVTEKGKYVELRCDPISGHTALYWYRQSLGQGPEFLIYFQGTGAADDSGLPNDRFFAVRPEGSVSTLKIQRTERGDSAVYLCASSSSDAGNTIYFGEGSWLTVV.